Presented here are 14 T cell receptor beta chains from one specimen sequenced in a study of cytomegalovirus exposure and HLA in healthy donors. It was with 60 Vbeta and 13 Jbeta primers that the PCR ran. Generated by immunoSEQ multiplex PCR, the TCRdb table keeps only in-frame clones and is missing some. The sample includes 150,000 to 200,000 clones, 75% to 90% of them seen just once. Sequenced input: PBMCs. The receptors were sampled from a man aged 50 to 59 in good health and CMV-seropositive.

The V and J genes are TRBV7-2 and TRBJ2-2, with TRBD1 identical over 9 bases. The V and J ends lost 5 bases and 5 bases, in that order; junction bases with no gene match: 6. Per the germline V gene, CDR1 is SGHTA and CDR2 is FQGNSA. The CDR3 is 15 amino acids. CDR3 bases: TGTGCCAGCAGCGCGACAGGGGGGCGGACCGGGGAGCTGTTTTTT. Translating it yields CASSATGGRTGELFF.

This chain links TRBV5-4 with TRBJ2-7; the match to TRBD2 covers 7 bases. Unmatched junction bases numbered 10, after V lost 1 base and J lost 6 bases. Germline lookup yields CDR1 SGHNT and CDR2 YYREEE (reference sequence). The CDR3 covers 15 residues. CDR3 region: CASSLWREYVTEQYF. The CDR3 DNA sequence: TGTGCCAGCAGCTTGTGGCGGGAGTATGTAACCGAGCAGTACTTC. Filled out from reference TRBV5-4 and TRBJ2-7, the complete variable domain reads ETGVTQSPTHLIKTRGQQVTLRCSSQSGHNTVSWYQQALGQGPQFIFQYYREEENGRGNFPPRFSGLQFPNYSSELNVNALELDDSALYLCASSLWREYVTEQYFGPGTRLTVT.

V is TRBV6-1 and J is TRBJ2-1; 11 bases line up with TRBD2. The CDR3 loop spans 16 amino acids. The germline CDR1 and CDR2 sequences are MNHNS and SASEGT. The J segment lost 2 bases and the V segment lost 3 bases, leaving 3 bases of the junction unmatched. CDR3 protein: CASSDLAGGPYNEQFF. The CDR3 DNA follows: TGTGCCAGCAGTGACCTAGCGGGAGGCCCCTACAATGAGCAGTTCTTC.

The J gene is TRBJ2-1, the V gene TRBV7-9, with D maybe TRBD1 (6 bases). CDR3 length equals 15 residues. V gave up 5 bases and J gave up 0 bases, with 11 bases separating them. Germline V gene lookup returns CDR1 SEHNR and CDR2 FQNEAQ (reference sequence). CDR3 DNA sequence: TGTGCCAGCAGCCCCGACAGGAGCTCCTACAATGAGCAGTTCTTC. It specifies CASSPDRSSYNEQFF.

The chain combines TRBV29-1 with TRBJ1-2, with 7 bases fitting TRBD1. This CDR3 is 13 amino acids long. Germline V gene sequence: CDR1 SQVTM, CDR2 ANQGSEA. J gave up 6 bases and V 7 bases, and 11 bases lay outside the gene matches. The CDR3: CSGVTGPYDGYTF. The CDR3 nucleotides read TGCAGCGGGGTGACAGGGCCCTACGATGGCTACACCTTC. Supplemented by reference TRBV29-1 and TRBJ1-2, the full variable domain reads SAVISQKPSRDICQRGTSLTIQCQVDSQVTMMFWYRQQPGQSLTLIATANQGSEATYESGFVIDKFPISRPNLTFSTLTVSNMSPEDSSIYLCSGVTGPYDGYTFGSGTRLTVV.

V is TRBV11-3 and J is TRBJ2-2; 7 nucleotides align to TRBD1. Unmatched junction bases numbered 5, after V lost 4 bases and J lost 6 bases. The germline V gene encodes CDR1 SGHNT and CDR2 YENEEA. The CDR3 runs to 14 residues. CDR3 bases: TGTGCCAGCAGCTCGGGACAGATGGCCGGGGAGCTGTTTTTT. This sequence encodes CASSSGQMAGELFF.

This clone was detected only once. This chain links TRBV7-8 with TRBJ2-2; possible D gene TRBD1, 6 bases. The CDR3 is 15 residues long. Germline V gene sequence: CDR1 SGHVS, CDR2 FQNEAQ. Trimming cost V 2 bases and J 4 bases, with 11 bases left between them. CDR3: CASSLTGGVTGELFF. The CDR3 nucleotides are TGTGCCAGCAGCTTAACTGGGGGCGTCACCGGGGAGCTGTTTTTT.

The chain employs TRBV18 and TRBJ1-4; 8 positions agree with TRBD1. The CDR3 is 14 residues long. In germline, CDR1 is KGHSH, CDR2 LQKENI. V lost 4 bases to trimming and J lost 8 bases; unmatched junction nucleotides: 6. This chain's CDR3 is CASSLTGGGEKLFF. The CDR3 nucleotides are TGTGCCAGCTCACTAACAGGGGGAGGAGAAAAACTGTTTTTT.

The rearrangement joins TRBV30 to TRBJ2-3, with D tentatively TRBD1 (6 bases). CDR1 is GTSNPN and CDR2 is SVGIG in the germline V gene (reference sequence). The V gene lost 1 base and the J gene lost 0 bases, with 23 bases spanning the gap. The CDR3 runs 19 residues. The CDR3 bases are TGTGCCTGGAGTGCGGGACATCACCGCCCGAAGACTAGCACAGATACGCAGTATTTT. Its protein is CAWSAGHHRPKTSTDTQYF.

This chain joins TRBV6-1 and TRBJ2-7, with a possible D match to TRBD2 (5 bases). CDR1 MNHNS and CDR2 SASEGT come from the germline V gene. The ends were cut back, 1 base at V and 7 bases at J, with 11 bases in the middle. This CDR3 is 13 amino acids long. The CDR3 DNA reads TGTGCCAGCAGTGAAGGAGGGTGGGAGGAGCAGTACTTC. Translating gives CASSEGGWEEQYF.

The J gene is TRBJ1-2, the V gene TRBV6-6, with D perhaps TRBD1 (5 bases). The V end was cut by 5 bases, the J end by 8 bases, with 15 bases between. The CDR3 runs 13 residues. Germline V gives CDR1 MNHNY, CDR2 SVGAGI (reference sequence). CDR3 loop: CASSTAGWLGYTF. CDR3 sequence (DNA): TGTGCCAGCAGTACGGCAGGGTGGTTGGGCTACACCTTC.

The chain employs TRBV12-2 and TRBJ2-5; the table's D call TRBD2 went unverified against the DNA. TRBV12-2 is a recognized pseudogene. This CDR3 is built from 17 residues. The CDR3 region is CASLSPREAVDQETQYF. In DNA, the CDR3 is TGTGCAAGTCTCTCCCCTAGGGAGGCAGTCGACCAAGAGACCCAGTACTTC.

The CDR3 DNA is TGCGCCAGCAGCTTGGATCAGGGGACGTCCTACGAGCAGTACTTC. It is translated as CASSLDQGTSYEQYF. This chain joins TRBV5-1 and TRBJ2-7; D perhaps matches TRBD1 (6 bases). The CDR3 has 15 amino acids. Trimming shortened V by 0 bases and J by 1 base, and 11 bases separated the two germline ends. Germline V gene lookup returns CDR1 SGHRS and CDR2 YFSETQ.

This chain links TRBV4-1 with TRBJ1-6; 7 nucleotides align to TRBD1. The germline gives CDR1 MGHRA, CDR2 YSYEKL. This CDR3 spans 15 amino acids. Trimming cost V 0 bases and J 6 bases; bases outside gene matches: 2. CDR3 amino acids: CASSQEGTANSPLHF. In nucleotides, the CDR3 is TGCGCCAGCAGCCAAGAAGGGACAGCTAATTCACCCCTCCACTTT.